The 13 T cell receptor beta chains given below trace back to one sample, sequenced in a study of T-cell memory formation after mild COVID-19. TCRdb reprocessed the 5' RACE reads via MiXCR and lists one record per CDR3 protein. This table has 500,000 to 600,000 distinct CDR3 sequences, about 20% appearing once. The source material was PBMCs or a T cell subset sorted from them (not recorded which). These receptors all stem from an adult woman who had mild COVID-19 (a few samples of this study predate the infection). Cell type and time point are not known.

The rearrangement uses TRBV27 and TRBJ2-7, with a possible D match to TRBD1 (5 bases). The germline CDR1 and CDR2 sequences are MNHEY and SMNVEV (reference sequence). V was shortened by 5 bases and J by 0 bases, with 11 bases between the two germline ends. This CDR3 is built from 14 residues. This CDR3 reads CASSGQRSSYEQYF. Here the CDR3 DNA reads TGTGCCAGCAGTGGACAAAGGAGCTCCTACGAGCAGTACTTC.

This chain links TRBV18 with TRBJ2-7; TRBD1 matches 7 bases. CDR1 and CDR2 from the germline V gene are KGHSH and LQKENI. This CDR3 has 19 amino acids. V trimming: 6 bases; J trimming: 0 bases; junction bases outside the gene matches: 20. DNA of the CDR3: TGTGCCAGCTCGGGTCCCCGAGACAGGGATGAAAAATACTCCTACGAGCAGTACTTC. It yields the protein CASSGPRDRDEKYSYEQYF.

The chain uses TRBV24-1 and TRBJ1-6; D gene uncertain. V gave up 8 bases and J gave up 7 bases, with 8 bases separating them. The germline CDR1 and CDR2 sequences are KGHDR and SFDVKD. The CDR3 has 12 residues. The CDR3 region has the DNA TGTGCCACCAACAGACTCAATTCACCCCTCCACTTT. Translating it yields CATNRLNSPLHF.

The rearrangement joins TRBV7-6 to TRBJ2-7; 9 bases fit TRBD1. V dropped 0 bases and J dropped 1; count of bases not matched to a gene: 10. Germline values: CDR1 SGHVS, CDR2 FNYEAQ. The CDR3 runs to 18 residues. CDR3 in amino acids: CASSLAIPGTGSSYEQYF. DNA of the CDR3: TGTGCCAGCAGCTTAGCGATTCCCGGGACAGGGTCGTCCTACGAGCAGTACTTC.

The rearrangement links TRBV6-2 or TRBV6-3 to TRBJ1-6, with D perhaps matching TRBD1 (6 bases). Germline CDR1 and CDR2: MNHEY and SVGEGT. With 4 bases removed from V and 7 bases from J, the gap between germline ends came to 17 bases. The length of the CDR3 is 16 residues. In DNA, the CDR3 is TGTGCCAGCAGTTCCCTCGGGGGGCAGGGGAATTCACCCCTCCACTTT. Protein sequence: CASSSLGGQGNSPLHF.

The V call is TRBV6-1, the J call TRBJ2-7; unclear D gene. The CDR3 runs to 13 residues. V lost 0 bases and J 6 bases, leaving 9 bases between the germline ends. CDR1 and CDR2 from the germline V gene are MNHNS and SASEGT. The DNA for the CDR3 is TGTGCCAGCAGTGAAGCCCCATTTGCCGAGCAGTACTTC. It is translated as CASSEAPFAEQYF.

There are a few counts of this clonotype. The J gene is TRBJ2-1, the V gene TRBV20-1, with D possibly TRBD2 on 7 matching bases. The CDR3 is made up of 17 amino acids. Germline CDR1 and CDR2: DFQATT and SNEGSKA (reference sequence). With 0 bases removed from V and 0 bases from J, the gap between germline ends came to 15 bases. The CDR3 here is CSARDFGGGRSYNEQFF. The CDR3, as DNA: TGCAGTGCTAGAGATTTTGGGGGGGGCCGCTCCTACAATGAGCAGTTCTTC.

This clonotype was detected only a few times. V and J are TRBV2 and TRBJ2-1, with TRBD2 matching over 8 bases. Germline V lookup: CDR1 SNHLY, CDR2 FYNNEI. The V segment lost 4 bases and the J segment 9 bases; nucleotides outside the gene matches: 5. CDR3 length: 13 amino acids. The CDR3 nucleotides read TGTGCCAGCAGTGTCTCGGGGGGGCGTGAGCAGTTCTTC. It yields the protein CASSVSGGREQFF. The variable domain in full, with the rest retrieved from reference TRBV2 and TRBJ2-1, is EPEVTQTPSHQVTQMGQEVILRCVPISNHLYFYWYRQILGQKVEFLVSFYNNEISEKSEIFDDQFSVERPDGSNFTLKIRSTKLEDSAMYFCASSVSGGREQFFGPGTRLTVL.

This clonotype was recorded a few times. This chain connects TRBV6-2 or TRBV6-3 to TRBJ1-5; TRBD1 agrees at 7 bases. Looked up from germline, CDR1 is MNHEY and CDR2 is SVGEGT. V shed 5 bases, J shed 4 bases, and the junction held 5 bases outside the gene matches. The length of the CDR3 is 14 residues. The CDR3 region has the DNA TGTGCCAGCAGTCAGGGGACAGAGAATCAGCCCCAGCATTTT. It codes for CASSQGTENQPQHF.

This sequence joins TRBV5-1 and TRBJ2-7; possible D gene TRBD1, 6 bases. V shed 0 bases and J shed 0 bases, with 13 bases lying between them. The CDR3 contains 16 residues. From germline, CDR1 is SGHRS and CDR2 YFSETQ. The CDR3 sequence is CASSLDPTGLSYEQYF. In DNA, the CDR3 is TGCGCCAGCAGCTTGGACCCGACAGGTCTCTCCTACGAGCAGTACTTC. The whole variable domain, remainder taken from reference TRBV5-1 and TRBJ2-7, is KAGVTQTPRYLIKTRGQQVTLSCSPISGHRSVSWYQQTPGQGLQFLFEYFSETQRNKGNFPGRFSGRQFSNSRSEMNVSTLELGDSALYLCASSLDPTGLSYEQYFGPGTRLTVT.

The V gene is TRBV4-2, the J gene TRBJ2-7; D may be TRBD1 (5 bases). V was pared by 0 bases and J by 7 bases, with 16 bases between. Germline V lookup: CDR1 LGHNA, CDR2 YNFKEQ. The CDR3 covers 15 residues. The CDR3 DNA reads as TGTGCCAGCAGCCAAGATTCGGGCAGGGTTGGGGAGCAGTACTTC. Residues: CASSQDSGRVGEQYF.

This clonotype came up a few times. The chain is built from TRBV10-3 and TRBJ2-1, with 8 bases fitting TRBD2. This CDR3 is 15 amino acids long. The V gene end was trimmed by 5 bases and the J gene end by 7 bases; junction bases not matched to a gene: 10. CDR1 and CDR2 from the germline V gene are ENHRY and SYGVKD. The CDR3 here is CAISLSGTRGNEQFF. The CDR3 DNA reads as TGTGCCATCAGTCTGTCCGGGACTAGGGGAAATGAGCAGTTCTTC.

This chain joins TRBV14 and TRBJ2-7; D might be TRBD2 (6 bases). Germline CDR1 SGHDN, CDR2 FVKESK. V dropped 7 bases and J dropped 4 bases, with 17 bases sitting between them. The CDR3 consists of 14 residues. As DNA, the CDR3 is TGTGCCAGCACCTGGAGGGGAGCCACGTACGAGCAGTACTTC. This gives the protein CASTWRGATYEQYF.